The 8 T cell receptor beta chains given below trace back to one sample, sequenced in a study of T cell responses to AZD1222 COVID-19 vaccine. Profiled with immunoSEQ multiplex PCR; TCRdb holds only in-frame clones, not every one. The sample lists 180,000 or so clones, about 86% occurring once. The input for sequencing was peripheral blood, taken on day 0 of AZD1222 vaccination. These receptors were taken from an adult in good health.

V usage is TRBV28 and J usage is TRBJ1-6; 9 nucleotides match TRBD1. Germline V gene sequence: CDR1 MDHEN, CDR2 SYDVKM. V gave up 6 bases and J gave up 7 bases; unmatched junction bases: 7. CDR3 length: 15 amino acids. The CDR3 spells CASRKPGTGNSPLHF. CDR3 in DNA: TGTGCCAGCAGAAAGCCCGGGACAGGGAATTCACCCCTCCACTTT. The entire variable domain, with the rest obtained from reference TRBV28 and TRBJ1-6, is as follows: DVKVTQSSRYLVKRTGEKVFLECVQDMDHENMFWYRQDPGLGLRLIYFSYDVKMKEKGDIPEGYSVSREKKERFSLILESASTNQTSMYLCASRKPGTGNSPLHFGNGTRLTVT.

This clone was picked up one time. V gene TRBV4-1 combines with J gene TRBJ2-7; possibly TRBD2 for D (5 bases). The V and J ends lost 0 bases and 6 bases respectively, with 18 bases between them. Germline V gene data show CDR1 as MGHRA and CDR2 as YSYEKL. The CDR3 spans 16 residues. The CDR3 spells CASSQDERARGSEQYF. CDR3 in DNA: TGCGCCAGCAGCCAAGATGAGAGGGCCCGCGGGTCCGAGCAGTACTTC.

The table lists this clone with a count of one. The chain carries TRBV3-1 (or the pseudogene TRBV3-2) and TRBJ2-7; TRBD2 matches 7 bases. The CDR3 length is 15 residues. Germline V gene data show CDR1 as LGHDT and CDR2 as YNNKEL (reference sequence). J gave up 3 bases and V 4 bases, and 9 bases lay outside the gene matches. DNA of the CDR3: TGTGCCAGCAGCCTCCTCCAAGCGGGGAGCTACGAGCAGTACTTC. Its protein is CASSLLQAGSYEQYF.

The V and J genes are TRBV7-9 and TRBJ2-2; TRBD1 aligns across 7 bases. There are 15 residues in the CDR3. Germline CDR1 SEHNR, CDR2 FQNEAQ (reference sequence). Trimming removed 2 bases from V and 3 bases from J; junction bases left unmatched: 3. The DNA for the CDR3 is TGTGCCAGCAGCTTAAGGACAGGTCACACCGGGGAGCTGTTTTTT. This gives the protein CASSLRTGHTGELFF. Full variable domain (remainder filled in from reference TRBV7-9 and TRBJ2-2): DTGVSQNPRHKITKRGQNVTFRCDPISEHNRLYWYRQTLGQGPEFLTYFQNEAQLEKSRLLSDRFSAERPKGSFSTLEIQRTEQGDSAMYLCASSLRTGHTGELFFGEGSRLTVL.

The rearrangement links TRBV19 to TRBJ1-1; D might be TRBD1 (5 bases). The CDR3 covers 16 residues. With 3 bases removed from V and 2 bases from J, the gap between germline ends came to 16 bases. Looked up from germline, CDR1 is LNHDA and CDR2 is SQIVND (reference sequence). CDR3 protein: CASSIQAGIINTEAFF. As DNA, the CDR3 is TGTGCCAGTAGTATTCAGGCAGGGATCATTAACACTGAAGCTTTCTTT.

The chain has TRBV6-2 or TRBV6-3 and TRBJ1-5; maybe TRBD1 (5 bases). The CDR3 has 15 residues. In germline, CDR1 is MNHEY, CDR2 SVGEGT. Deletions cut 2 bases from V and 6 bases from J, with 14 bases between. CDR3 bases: TGTGCCAGCAGTTACGGTGGAGGGGTGGGTCAGCCCCAGCATTTT. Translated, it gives CASSYGGGVGQPQHF.

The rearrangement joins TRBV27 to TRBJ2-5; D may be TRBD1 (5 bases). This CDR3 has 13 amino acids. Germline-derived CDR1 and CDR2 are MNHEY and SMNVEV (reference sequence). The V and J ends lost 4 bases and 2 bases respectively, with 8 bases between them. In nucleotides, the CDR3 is TGTGCCAGCAGTTGGACAAGACAAGAGACCCAGTACTTC. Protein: CASSWTRQETQYF.

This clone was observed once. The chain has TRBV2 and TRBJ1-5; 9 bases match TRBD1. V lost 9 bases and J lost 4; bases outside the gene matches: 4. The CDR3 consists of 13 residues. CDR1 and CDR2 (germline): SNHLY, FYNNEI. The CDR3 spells CASAGTGNQPQHF. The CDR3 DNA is TGTGCCAGTGCCGGGACAGGGAATCAGCCCCAGCATTTT.